This TCR beta chain emerged from a study of cytomegalovirus exposure and HLA in healthy donors. General study findings and limits: The study flagged around 160 TCR beta chains as cytomegalovirus-associated. Usually a TCR sequence was rare, but some public TCRs were found in many donors. A later analysis found first-cohort TCR clusters tended to co-occur in the 100 to 150 validation repertoires.

Profiled with immunoSEQ multiplex PCR; TCRdb holds only in-frame clones, not every one. The sample lists 150,000 to 200,000 clones, roughly three quarters occurring once. An approximately 120-subject validation cohort, separate from the 666-subject first cohort, supplied the donors. CDR1 SGHAT and CDR2 FQNNGV come from the germline V gene. The CDR3 loop spans 18 amino acids. Unmatched junction bases numbered 18, after V lost 7 bases and J lost 5 bases. Comment on this clone: Its antigen is not identified.

The sample comprised PBMCs. This sequence joins TRBV11-2 and TRBJ2-5, with TRBD2 identical over 11 bases. The sequence was obtained from a woman between 25 and 40 years old in good health and CMV-seronegative. In DNA form, the CDR3 reads TGTGCCAGCACCCCCCTTTGGGTTAGCGGGAGGGGAGGTGAGACCCAGTACTTC. Residues: CASTPLWVSGRGGETQYF.